Following are 20 T cell receptor beta chains from one sample sequenced in a study of T-cell reconstitution after alpha-beta-depleted transplantation in children. As it was prepared, the TCRbeta library received unique molecular identifiers. Each CDR3 protein is one row after TCRdb ran MiXCR on the PCR reads. Here the sample spans 300,000 to 350,000 distinct CDR3 sequences, around 15% being singletons. Here the sequenced sample was PBMCs, mostly from graft donor cells, taken 360 days after TCRalphabeta/CD19-depleted stem cell transplant. Receptor source: a male patient aged 2-9 years who had a stem cell transplant for acute lymphoblastic leukemia, so the T cells may come from the graft donor.

The rearrangement links TRBV27 to TRBJ2-1, with D possibly matching TRBD2 (5 bases). Trimming stripped 2 bases from V and 3 bases from J, with 17 bases between. The germline V gene has CDR1 MNHEY and CDR2 SMNVEV (reference sequence). CDR3 length: 17 residues. The CDR3 loop is CASSLRFPRGYYNEQFF. DNA for the CDR3: TGTGCCAGCAGTTTACGATTTCCCCGAGGGTACTACAATGAGCAGTTCTTC.

CDR3 in amino acids: CASSQEGSGKNIQYF. In DNA form, the CDR3 reads TGCGCCAGCAGCCAAGAGGGCTCCGGGAAAAACATTCAGTACTTC. The chain couples TRBV4-3 to TRBJ2-4; D remains ambiguous. CDR3 length equals 15 residues. Trimming stripped 0 bases from V and 4 bases from J, with 10 bases between. Germline V gene data show CDR1 as LGHNA and CDR2 as YSLEER.

The chain combines TRBV27 with TRBJ1-1; 7 bases map to TRBD1. This CDR3 region has 15 residues. V lost 4 bases and J lost 4; bases outside the gene matches: 9. CDR1 is MNHEY, CDR2 SMNVEV, per germline (reference sequence). CDR3 coding DNA: TGTGCCAGCAGTTCTCGACAGGGAAGGGGCACTGAAGCTTTCTTT. Protein: CASSSRQGRGTEAFF.

The sample holds a few counts of this clonotype. The rearrangement uses TRBV20-1 and TRBJ1-5, with a tentative D call TRBD1 (5 bases). Germline values: CDR1 DFQATT, CDR2 SNEGSKA (reference sequence). This CDR3 is 16 amino acids long. Trimming pared 0 bases from V and 2 bases from J, leaving 14 bases between. CDR3 sequence (DNA): TGCAGTGCTAGAGATAGGGGTACCTATGGCAATCAGCCCCAGCATTTT. Its translation: CSARDRGTYGNQPQHF.

The rearrangement links TRBV2 to TRBJ1-3; D not certain. This CDR3 is built from 14 residues. V lost 3 bases and J 1 base, leaving 7 bases between the germline ends. Germline V gene sequence: CDR1 SNHLY, CDR2 FYNNEI. CDR3 region: CASSESGSGNTIYF. In DNA form, the CDR3 reads TGTGCCAGCAGTGAGTCGGGTTCTGGAAACACCATATATTTT.

A few counts support this clonotype. This chain connects TRBV5-1 to TRBJ2-3, with D perhaps TRBD2 (6 bases). CDR3 length: 16 amino acids. The germline gives CDR1 SGHRS, CDR2 YFSETQ. Trimming stripped 1 base from V and 5 bases from J, with 17 bases between. CDR3 loop: CASSLIRRGGGDTQYF. CDR3 DNA sequence: TGCGCCAGCAGCTTGATCAGGCGGGGAGGAGGAGATACGCAGTATTTT.

The chain carries TRBV7-9 and TRBJ1-1; D not resolved. V was shortened by 2 bases and J by 1 base, with 8 bases between the two germline ends. The germline V gene has CDR1 SEHNR and CDR2 FQNEAQ (reference sequence). This CDR3 region has 14 residues. The CDR3 spells CASSLITGNTEAFF. The CDR3 DNA reads as TGTGCCAGCAGCTTAATAACCGGGAACACTGAAGCTTTCTTT. Complete variable domain (other parts from reference TRBV7-9 and TRBJ1-1): DTGVSQNPRHKITKRGQNVTFRCDPISEHNRLYWYRQTLGQGPEFLTYFQNEAQLEKSRLLSDRFSAERPKGSFSTLEIQRTEQGDSAMYLCASSLITGNTEAFFGQGTRLTVV.

This clonotype has just a few counts. The chain links TRBV29-1 to TRBJ2-2, with 7 bases lining up with TRBD2. The CDR3 spans 15 residues. J gave up 3 bases and V 5 bases, and 9 bases lay outside the gene matches. Per the germline V gene, CDR1 is SQVTM and CDR2 is ANQGSEA. CDR3 sequence reads: CSVTLTSAYTGELFF. CDR3 DNA sequence: TGCAGCGTTACTCTTACTAGCGCCTACACCGGGGAGCTGTTTTTT.

The rearrangement joins TRBV6-6 to TRBJ2-7; D could derive from TRBD1 or TRBD2 (5 bases each). V was pared by 2 bases and J by 7 bases, with 12 bases between. Germline V CDR1 and CDR2: MNHNY, SVGAGI (reference sequence). This CDR3 contains 13 residues. The CDR3 is CASSYGGRREQYF. The CDR3 DNA is TGTGCCAGCAGTTACGGGGGACGGAGGGAGCAGTACTTC.

This clonotype was observed a few times. V and J are TRBV10-2 and TRBJ2-7, with D possibly being TRBD1 or TRBD2 (5 bases each). The CDR3 runs 14 residues. Germline CDR1 reads WSHSY; CDR2 reads SAAADI. The germline V and J ends were trimmed by 6 bases and 3 bases, with 15 bases remaining between them. Here the CDR3 DNA reads TGCGCCAGCAGGCGGAGCAGGGACCTCTACGAGCAGTACTTC. Protein sequence: CASRRSRDLYEQYF.

This rearrangement joins TRBV6-2 or TRBV6-3 to TRBJ2-1; 7 positions match TRBD2. Germline values: CDR1 MNHEY, CDR2 SVGEGT. V lost 0 bases to trimming and J lost 2 bases; unmatched junction nucleotides: 4. The CDR3 extends over 16 amino acids. The CDR3 loop is CASSYSLLAPYNEQFF. CDR3 nucleotides: TGTGCCAGCAGTTACTCTCTACTAGCGCCCTACAATGAGCAGTTCTTC.

This clonotype has a count of ten or more. The V call is TRBV20-1, the J call TRBJ2-5; D remains unclear. V lost 6 bases and J 2 bases, leaving 7 bases between the germline ends. This CDR3 comprises 11 residues. Germline CDR1 DFQATT, CDR2 SNEGSKA (reference sequence). The CDR3, as DNA: TGCAGTGCAATCGTTCAAGAGACCCAGTACTTC. Translation: CSAIVQETQYF.

The chain joins TRBV15 to TRBJ2-2, with 15 bases identical to TRBD2. V was pared by 0 bases and J by 4 bases, with 3 bases of the junction left unmatched. The CDR3 contains 18 residues. Germline lookup yields CDR1 LNHNV and CDR2 YYDKDF (reference sequence). CDR3 sequence reads: CATSRDGLAGGVTGELFF. The CDR3 region has the DNA TGTGCCACCAGCAGAGATGGACTAGCGGGAGGGGTCACCGGGGAGCTGTTTTTT.

The chain carries TRBV29-1 and TRBJ1-4; 8 bases match TRBD1. CDR1 is SQVTM and CDR2 is ANQGSEA in the germline V gene. V shed 7 bases and J 5 bases; nucleotides not matched to a gene: 9. This CDR3 comprises 14 residues. CDR3 DNA: TGCAGCGCTGGAGACAGGGGTGGGAATGAAAAACTGTTTTTT. This encodes CSAGDRGGNEKLFF. Filled out from reference TRBV29-1 and TRBJ1-4, the complete variable domain reads SAVISQKPSRDICQRGTSLTIQCQVDSQVTMMFWYRQQPGQSLTLIATANQGSEATYESGFVIDKFPISRPNLTFSTLTVSNMSPEDSSIYLCSAGDRGGNEKLFFGSGTQLSVL.

The CDR3, as DNA: TGTGCCAGCAGGGGGGACAGAACACAAGAGACCCAGTACTTC. Its translation is CASRGDRTQETQYF. This chain links TRBV2 with TRBJ2-5; 7 bases are a match to TRBD1. Germline loops: CDR1 SNHLY, CDR2 FYNNEI. CDR3 length: 14 residues. With 6 bases clipped from V and 2 bases from J, the junction kept 6 bases outside the gene matches.

Only a few counts were recorded for this clonotype. V and J are TRBV28 and TRBJ2-6; the D gene is possibly TRBD1 (5 bases). CDR1 and CDR2 (germline): MDHEN, SYDVKM. There are 16 residues in the CDR3. Deletions cut 7 bases from V and 0 bases from J, with 13 bases between. As DNA, the CDR3 is TGTGCCAGCAAAACAGGAGAGGCCTCTGGGGCCAACGTCCTGACTTTC. Protein sequence: CASKTGEASGANVLTF.

The chain joins TRBV29-1 to TRBJ2-3; D not certain. CDR1 is SQVTM and CDR2 is ANQGSEA in the germline V gene. Trimming stripped 4 bases from V and 2 bases from J, with 10 bases between. The length of the CDR3 is 13 residues. In DNA, the CDR3 is TGCAGCGTTGCGCTCCTGAACACAGATACGCAGTATTTT. Translated: CSVALLNTDTQYF.

This clonotype has a handful of counts. This rearrangement joins TRBV29-1 to TRBJ2-1; D is unresolved. This CDR3 spans 12 amino acids. CDR1 and CDR2 from the germline V gene are SQVTM and ANQGSEA. Trimming left V 1 base short and J 8 bases short, with 9 bases between. The CDR3 here is CSVEGSSDEQFF. In DNA form, the CDR3 reads TGCAGCGTTGAAGGTAGCAGCGATGAGCAGTTCTTC.

This chain uses TRBV5-4 with TRBJ1-5; TRBD1 matches 8 bases. The CDR3 loop spans 18 amino acids. CDR1 and CDR2 (germline): SGHNT, YYREEE (reference sequence). The trim removed 0 bases at V and 1 base at J, leaving 9 bases unmatched. CDR3 sequence reads: CASSLAWTGRVSNQPQHF. The CDR3 nucleotides are TGTGCCAGCAGCTTGGCTTGGACAGGGAGGGTCAGCAATCAGCCCCAGCATTTT.

This clonotype has just one count. The V call is TRBV20-1, the J call TRBJ2-7; D is perhaps TRBD1 or TRBD2 (5 bases each). Germline CDR1 is DFQATT and CDR2 is SNEGSKA (reference sequence). The CDR3 is made up of 15 amino acids. With 1 base removed from V and 0 bases from J, the gap between germline ends came to 13 bases. The CDR3 sequence: CSARGAGTSSYEQYF. CDR3 in DNA: TGCAGTGCTAGAGGAGCCGGGACGAGCTCCTACGAGCAGTACTTC.